This passage covers 27 T cell receptor beta chains from one sample sequenced in a study of persistence of HIV-infected CD4 T cells. An overlapping HIV-1 Gag peptide pool stimulated these cells at about 1 ug/peptide/mL. CD40L/CD69 double-negative CD45RO-high memory CD4+ T cells were collected. The immunoSEQ assay was version 4, run in survey mode. Repertoires were generated with immunoSEQ multiplex PCR, while TCRdb's copy carries only in-frame clones and drops some. This repertoire shows over 60,000 clones, 65% to 75% found once; its top ten account for over 1.5%. Their target antigens are unknown. This specimen consisted of CD4+ T cells sorted from PBMCs after approximately 20-hour stimulation, obtained from a patient who received antiretroviral therapy. Every receptor here comes from an adult man with HIV who was CMV-seropositive.

J is TRBJ1-4 and V is TRBV10-1; D unresolved. Germline V CDR1 and CDR2: WNHNN, SYGVQD (reference sequence). V lost 2 bases and J lost 0, with 4 bases in between. CDR3 length: 14 amino acids. In nucleotides, the CDR3 is TGCGCCAGCAGTGAGGGGACAACTAATGAAAAACTGTTTTTT. Translated: CASSEGTTNEKLFF.

The rearrangement links TRBV6-5 to TRBJ2-5; possible D gene TRBD1, 5 bases. Germline V gives CDR1 MNHEY, CDR2 SVGAGI. The CDR3 sequence is 14 residues long. V lost 7 bases and J lost 4, with 16 bases in between. The CDR3 DNA is TGTGCCAGCAAAAGTGGGGCTCAGGGAGAGACCCAGTACTTC. It translates to CASKSGAQGETQYF.

CDR3 amino acids: CASSSKGLAKNIQYF. Written as DNA, the CDR3 is TGTGCCAGCAGTTCCAAGGGGCTAGCCAAAAACATTCAGTACTTC. V usage is TRBV6-6 and J usage is TRBJ2-4; a possible D gene is TRBD1 (5 bases). Germline V gene data show CDR1 as MNHNY and CDR2 as SVGAGI (reference sequence). V lost 4 bases to trimming and J lost 0 bases, with 10 bases between them. This CDR3 is 15 amino acids long.

This chain connects TRBV9 to TRBJ1-6, with D tentatively TRBD1 (5 bases). Trimming cost V 0 bases and J 10 bases, with 14 bases left between them. Germline loops: CDR1 SGDLS, CDR2 YYNGEE. There are 15 residues in the CDR3. CDR3 sequence: CASSVGNGGGSPLHF. CDR3 bases: TGTGCCAGCAGCGTAGGGAACGGGGGTGGATCACCCCTCCACTTT. Combining the CDR3 with reference TRBV9 and TRBJ1-6 gives the whole variable domain DSGVTQTPKHLITATGQRVTLRCSPRSGDLSVYWYQQSLDQGLQFLIQYYNGEERAKGNILERFSAQQFPDLHSELNLSSLELGDSALYFCASSVGNGGGSPLHFGNGTRLTVT.

The chain uses TRBV10-3 and TRBJ1-2; TRBD1 matches 7 bases. Germline V gene data show CDR1 as ENHRY and CDR2 as SYGVKD. This CDR3 is built from 14 residues. With 8 bases clipped from V and 6 bases from J, the junction kept 12 bases outside the gene matches. Here the CDR3 DNA reads TGTGCCATCGGCGAAAGGGGGCGAATGGATGGCTACACCTTC. It encodes CAIGERGRMDGYTF.

This clone has just one count. This chain connects TRBV6-6 to TRBJ1-5; D is perhaps TRBD1 (6 bases). CDR1 and CDR2 (germline): MNHNY, SVGAGI (reference sequence). There are 14 residues in the CDR3. Trimming stripped 0 bases from V and 16 bases from J, with 19 bases between. CDR3 sequence (DNA): TGTGCCAGCAGTTACTCCACCAGATACCAGGGGTTACATTTT. It encodes CASSYSTRYQGLHF.

The chain joins TRBV28 to TRBJ1-6, with D possibly matching TRBD1 (6 bases). The CDR3 is 18 residues long. Germline assignment: CDR1 MDHEN and CDR2 SYDVKM. Trimming left V 2 bases short and J 0 bases short, with 14 bases between. The CDR3 reads CASSLNTGGASYNSPLHF. DNA for the CDR3: TGTGCCAGCAGTTTAAATACGGGGGGGGCCTCCTATAATTCACCCCTCCACTTT.

The chain couples TRBV9 to TRBJ1-3, with D possibly being TRBD1 (5 bases). V was pared by 0 bases and J by 5 bases, with 12 bases between. Germline CDR1 SGDLS, CDR2 YYNGEE. The CDR3 is 15 residues long. The CDR3 protein is CASSVEGSSRNTIYF. CDR3 nucleotides: TGTGCCAGCAGCGTAGAGGGGAGTAGTAGAAACACCATATATTTT.

The gene calls are TRBV28 and TRBJ1-2, with TRBD1 identical over 7 bases. This CDR3 is 18 amino acids long. CDR1 MDHEN and CDR2 SYDVKM come from the germline V gene. With 5 bases clipped from V and 0 bases from J, the junction kept 15 bases outside the gene matches. The CDR3 sequence is CASSTLSRGPKANYGYTF. The CDR3 nucleotides read TGTGCCAGCAGTACTTTAAGTAGGGGGCCGAAAGCTAACTATGGCTACACCTTC.

This clone was recorded only once. The chain is built from TRBV5-5 and TRBJ1-2, with D perhaps TRBD1 (6 bases). Germline V gives CDR1 SGHKS, CDR2 YYEKEE (reference sequence). The CDR3 covers 15 residues. V was trimmed by 0 bases and J by 4 bases, leaving 13 bases between them. The CDR3 region is CASSLGGHGVYGYTF. The CDR3 DNA reads TGTGCCAGCAGCTTGGGGGGACATGGCGTCTATGGCTACACCTTC.

The chain couples TRBV4-2 to TRBJ1-3; 8 bases are a match to TRBD1. V lost 2 bases to trimming and J lost 2 bases; unmatched junction nucleotides: 5. This CDR3 comprises 16 residues. Germline V CDR1 and CDR2: LGHNA, YNFKEQ. CDR3 DNA sequence: TGTGCCAGCAGCCAAACCATGACAGGGGCTGGAAACACCATATATTTT. Translation gives CASSQTMTGAGNTIYF.

The rearrangement joins TRBV10-3 to TRBJ2-3; 10 bases are a match to TRBD1. Germline V gene sequence: CDR1 ENHRY, CDR2 SYGVKD. CDR3 length: 13 amino acids. The trim removed 7 bases at V and 6 bases at J, leaving 4 bases unmatched. In DNA, the CDR3 is TGTGCCATCAAAGGGACAGGGGTCGATACGCAGTATTTT. Its protein is CAIKGTGVDTQYF.

V is TRBV27 and J is TRBJ2-1, with D hard to call. V lost 5 bases to trimming and J lost 2 bases, with 10 bases between them. Germline lookup yields CDR1 MNHEY and CDR2 SMNVEV (reference sequence). The CDR3 is made up of 14 amino acids. DNA for the CDR3: TGTGCCAGCAGTCCCCGCCGCGCCTACAATGAGCAGTTCTTC. Amino acid sequence: CASSPRRAYNEQFF.

The rearrangement joins TRBV10-1 to TRBJ1-1; TRBD1 aligns across 7 bases. This CDR3 is built from 15 residues. CDR1 is WNHNN, CDR2 SYGVQD, per germline (reference sequence). Unmatched junction bases numbered 6, after V lost 3 bases and J lost 2 bases. The CDR3 loop is CASSEGDSGNTEAFF. CDR3 bases: TGCGCCAGCAGTGAAGGGGACAGCGGTAACACTGAAGCTTTCTTT.

This clone was counted once. The rearrangement uses TRBV3-1 (or the pseudogene TRBV3-2) and TRBJ1-2; the match to TRBD1 covers 8 bases. The V segment lost 3 bases and the J segment 4 bases; nucleotides outside the gene matches: 4. This CDR3 has 14 amino acids. Germline CDR1 LGHDT, CDR2 YNNKEL (reference sequence). CDR3 loop: CASSQGTGGYGYTF. The CDR3 nucleotides read TGTGCCAGCAGCCAGGGTACAGGGGGCTATGGCTACACCTTC.

The chain is built from TRBV19 and TRBJ2-7; TRBD1 aligns across 10 bases. The CDR3 loop spans 15 amino acids. Trimming at V came to 5 bases and at J to 7 bases, leaving 11 bases not matched to a gene. Germline CDR1 is LNHDA and CDR2 is SQIVND (reference sequence). The CDR3 DNA sequence: TGTGCCAGTAGTCCTTCCGGGACAGGGGTCTTGGAGCAGTACTTC. Its translation is CASSPSGTGVLEQYF.

This clone came up a few times. V gene TRBV15 combines with J gene TRBJ1-5; tentative D call: TRBD1 (5 bases). The CDR3 runs to 15 residues. The V end was cut by 5 bases, the J end by 0 bases, with 11 bases between. Germline V CDR1 and CDR2: LNHNV, YYDKDF (reference sequence). In DNA form, the CDR3 reads TGTGCCACCAGCGGGGGGACGGTTAGCAATCAGCCCCAGCATTTT. This encodes CATSGGTVSNQPQHF.

V usage is TRBV28 and J usage is TRBJ1-1; D remains ambiguous. Per germline, CDR1 MDHEN and CDR2 SYDVKM. The germline V and J ends were trimmed by 5 bases and 4 bases, with 14 bases remaining between them. The CDR3 spans 14 residues. The CDR3 DNA reads TGTGCCAGCAGTCGGACCAGACAACCCACTGAAGCTTTCTTT. This sequence encodes CASSRTRQPTEAFF.

The genes are TRBV24-1 and TRBJ2-2; D remains unclear. V was trimmed by 6 bases and J by 6 bases, leaving 10 bases between them. The CDR3 has 13 amino acids. Germline V gives CDR1 KGHDR, CDR2 SFDVKD. CDR3 bases: TGTGCCACCAGTTTCGGCTGGGCCGGGGAGCTGTTTTTT. It translates to CATSFGWAGELFF.

This clone was picked up a small number of times. The genes are TRBV19 and TRBJ2-2, with D possibly TRBD2 on 5 matching bases. The germline V gene has CDR1 LNHDA and CDR2 SQIVND (reference sequence). CDR3 size: 16 residues. V shed 7 bases and J shed 5 bases, with 20 bases lying between them. CDR3 loop: CASTAPFTEGTGELFF. DNA of the CDR3: TGTGCCAGTACCGCCCCATTTACAGAGGGTACCGGGGAGCTGTTTTTT.

This clone was seen only a few times. The J gene is TRBJ1-6, the V gene TRBV7-2; D perhaps matches TRBD1 (6 bases). Germline CDR1 reads SGHTA; CDR2 reads FQGNSA. With 1 base removed from V and 11 bases from J, the gap between germline ends came to 12 bases. The CDR3 sequence is 14 residues long. This CDR3 is CASSLEQGRTPLHF. CDR3 DNA sequence: TGTGCCAGCAGCTTAGAACAGGGTAGAACACCCCTCCACTTT.

This rearrangement joins TRBV6-2 or TRBV6-3 to TRBJ2-3; TRBD2 matches at 9 bases. The V gene end was trimmed by 6 bases and the J gene end by 5 bases; junction bases not matched to a gene: 21. The CDR3 contains 19 residues. Germline V gene sequence: CDR1 MNHEY, CDR2 SVGEGT. In DNA, the CDR3 is TGTGCCAGCAGCCCTATACTAAGCCTTGCGGGGGGGCCGGGAGATACGCAGTATTTT. This encodes CASSPILSLAGGPGDTQYF.

In nucleotides, the CDR3 is TGTGCCATCAGTGAACGCGCCGACACCGGAAACACCATATATTTT. Translation gives CAISERADTGNTIYF. The chain carries TRBV10-3 and TRBJ1-3; D gene uncertain. CDR1 and CDR2 from the germline V gene are ENHRY and SYGVKD. The V gene lost 3 bases and the J gene lost 4 bases, with 13 bases spanning the gap. This CDR3 contains 15 residues.

V and J are TRBV27 and TRBJ2-3; D is unclear. The V gene lost 3 bases and the J gene lost 0 bases, with 13 bases spanning the gap. CDR3 length: 16 residues. Germline V CDR1 and CDR2: MNHEY, SMNVEV (reference sequence). As DNA, the CDR3 is TGTGCCAGCAGTTTGCAGAAGGGCCGCAGCACAGATACGCAGTATTTT. Translation gives CASSLQKGRSTDTQYF.

This chain uses TRBV6-7 with TRBJ2-7, with D maybe TRBD1 (6 bases). TRBV6-7 qualifies as an ORF whose function is uncertain. Trimming left V 7 bases short and J 0 bases short, with 19 bases between. The CDR3 totals 16 residues. CDR3 DNA sequence: TGTGCCAGCACCTCTAGGACAGAAAGGAGCTCCTACGAGCAGTACTTC. Its protein is CASTSRTERSSYEQYF.

This chain connects TRBV28 to TRBJ1-1; D call uncertain. V was pared by 4 bases and J by 3 bases, with 9 bases between. The germline V gene has CDR1 MDHEN and CDR2 SYDVKM. CDR3 length: 13 amino acids. The CDR3 here is CASSSPSYTEAFF. The CDR3 DNA follows: TGTGCCAGCAGTTCCCCGTCTTACACTGAAGCTTTCTTT.

This chain connects TRBV24-1 to TRBJ2-3, with 9 bases identical to TRBD1. From germline, CDR1 is KGHDR and CDR2 SFDVKD. The CDR3 covers 18 residues. V dropped 0 bases and J dropped 0; count of bases not matched to a gene: 6. The CDR3: CATSDLSQGAPSTDTQYF. The DNA of the CDR3 is TGTGCCACCAGTGATTTGTCACAGGGGGCGCCGAGCACAGATACGCAGTATTTT.